Listed below are T cell receptor beta chains from one sample, sequenced in a study of T cell responses to AZD1222 COVID-19 vaccine. Sequencing used immunoSEQ multiplex PCR; TCRdb keeps in-frame clones, though not all of them. The sample lists around 140,000 clones, roughly 92% occurring once. The input for sequencing was peripheral blood, taken on day 0 of AZD1222 vaccination. Receptors originate from an adult in good health. CDR3s include the opening cysteine and the closing phenylalanine or tryptophan. Each record gives: V gene, CDR3 protein.

>TRBV29-1
CSVGVSALLNYGYTF
>TRBV6-1
CASSESEHNEQFF
>TRBV5-6
CASSLDPQGLQETQYF
>TRBV5-1
CASSLVQGSSYEQYF
>TRBV5-1
CASSSGTADSSPLHF
>TRBV7-9
CASRPSRGPNTGELFF
>TRBV5-1
CASRTHTGQDFFGQAFF
>TRBV29-1
CSVETGPRGTEAFF
>TRBV30
CAWSVPGQGYSPLHF
>TRBV6-5
CASRGIGQGGYGYTF
>TRBV28
CASSSHTDRGYTGELFF
>TRBV2
CASLRDRALYGYTF
>TRBV15
CATSRDRGLPNTGELFF
>TRBV4-1
CASSQDPRGGFGYTF
>TRBV7-6
CASSLGPSSTDTQYF
>TRBV7-9
CASSPPGTSGSDEQFF
>TRBV6-5
CASSPRENYGYTF
>TRBV2
CASSESGPNTEAFF
>TRBV5-6
CASSSKGLAGVGEQYF
>TRBV6-1
CASSGGPLGRIRPQHF
>TRBV9
CASSVEGTNYGYTF
>TRBV12-3/TRBV12-4
CASSLDRPYEQYF
>TRBV6-4
CASSVEGGQPQHF
>TRBV6-2/TRBV6-3
CASSSIGASKQPQHF
>TRBV5-1
CASSLEGTGETQYF
>TRBV11-2
CASSMEAEGEQYF
>TRBV7-9
CASSLVTSGSYEQYF
>TRBV28
CASSFLQSGDTSYEQYF
>TRBV29-1
CSVVRGNESLPQHF
>TRBV28
CASSLFGSKWGQTNTHTGELFF
>TRBV3-1/TRBV3-2
CASSQDRLGEQYF
>TRBV18
CASSPETVEQFF
>TRBV2
CASSEERGGHQPQHF
>TRBV5-1
CASSLRLHRDLYNEQFF
>TRBV7-9
CASSLGDWETQYF
>TRBV7-9
CASSLVGLQETQYF
>TRBV9
CASSGYRGRATDTQYF
>TRBV30
CAWSPGVSGANVLTF
>TRBV7-9
CASSLNSGNEKLFF
>TRBV7-9
CASSLVGETEAFF
>TRBV6-1
CASSEQGGYGYTF
>TRBV10-3
CAISEGATNEKLFF
>TRBV6-5
CASSYSTSGFTDTQYF
>TRBV30
CAWHDRTQETQYF
>TRBV11-2
CASSLGHSNTGELFF
>TRBV7-3
CASSLNVRGLAGTDTQYF
>TRBV5-1
CASLPGQGTDTQYF
>TRBV2
CASSYDQPQHF
>TRBV28
CASRPRGSGAYEQYF
>TRBV12-3/TRBV12-4
CASNHGQQETQYF
>TRBV11-3
CASSLGGVPYNEQFF
>TRBV30
CAWSAGQGAEQYF
>TRBV18
CASSLGGISGANVLTF